This TCR beta chain derives from a study of cytomegalovirus exposure and HLA in healthy donors. Study outcomes and limitations: Trimming of TCR beta V- and J-genes showed a link, identified in a later analysis, to a missense DCLRE1C variant. Association with HLA alleles at 0.05 false discovery rate was found for 15,000 to 20,000 TCR beta sequences in a later analysis.

This clone showed up just once. What it binds is not known. The CDR3 totals 13 residues. Trimming stripped 4 bases from V and 0 bases from J, with 8 bases between. Germline V gives CDR1 SQVTM, CDR2 ANQGSEA. The PCR ran on 60 Vbeta and 13 Jbeta primers. This table comes from immunoSEQ multiplex PCR, and its TCRdb copy is limited to in-frame clones, with some not included. The sample yields approximately 79,000 clones, around 76% seen once. The chain is built from TRBV29-1 and TRBJ2-3, with D hard to call. This clonotype was sampled from a male donor in good health and CMV-seropositive. The sequencing input was PBMCs. The CDR3 coding sequence is TGCAGCGTTGCCCTCCTCAGCACAGATACGCAGTATTTT. It yields the protein CSVALLSTDTQYF.